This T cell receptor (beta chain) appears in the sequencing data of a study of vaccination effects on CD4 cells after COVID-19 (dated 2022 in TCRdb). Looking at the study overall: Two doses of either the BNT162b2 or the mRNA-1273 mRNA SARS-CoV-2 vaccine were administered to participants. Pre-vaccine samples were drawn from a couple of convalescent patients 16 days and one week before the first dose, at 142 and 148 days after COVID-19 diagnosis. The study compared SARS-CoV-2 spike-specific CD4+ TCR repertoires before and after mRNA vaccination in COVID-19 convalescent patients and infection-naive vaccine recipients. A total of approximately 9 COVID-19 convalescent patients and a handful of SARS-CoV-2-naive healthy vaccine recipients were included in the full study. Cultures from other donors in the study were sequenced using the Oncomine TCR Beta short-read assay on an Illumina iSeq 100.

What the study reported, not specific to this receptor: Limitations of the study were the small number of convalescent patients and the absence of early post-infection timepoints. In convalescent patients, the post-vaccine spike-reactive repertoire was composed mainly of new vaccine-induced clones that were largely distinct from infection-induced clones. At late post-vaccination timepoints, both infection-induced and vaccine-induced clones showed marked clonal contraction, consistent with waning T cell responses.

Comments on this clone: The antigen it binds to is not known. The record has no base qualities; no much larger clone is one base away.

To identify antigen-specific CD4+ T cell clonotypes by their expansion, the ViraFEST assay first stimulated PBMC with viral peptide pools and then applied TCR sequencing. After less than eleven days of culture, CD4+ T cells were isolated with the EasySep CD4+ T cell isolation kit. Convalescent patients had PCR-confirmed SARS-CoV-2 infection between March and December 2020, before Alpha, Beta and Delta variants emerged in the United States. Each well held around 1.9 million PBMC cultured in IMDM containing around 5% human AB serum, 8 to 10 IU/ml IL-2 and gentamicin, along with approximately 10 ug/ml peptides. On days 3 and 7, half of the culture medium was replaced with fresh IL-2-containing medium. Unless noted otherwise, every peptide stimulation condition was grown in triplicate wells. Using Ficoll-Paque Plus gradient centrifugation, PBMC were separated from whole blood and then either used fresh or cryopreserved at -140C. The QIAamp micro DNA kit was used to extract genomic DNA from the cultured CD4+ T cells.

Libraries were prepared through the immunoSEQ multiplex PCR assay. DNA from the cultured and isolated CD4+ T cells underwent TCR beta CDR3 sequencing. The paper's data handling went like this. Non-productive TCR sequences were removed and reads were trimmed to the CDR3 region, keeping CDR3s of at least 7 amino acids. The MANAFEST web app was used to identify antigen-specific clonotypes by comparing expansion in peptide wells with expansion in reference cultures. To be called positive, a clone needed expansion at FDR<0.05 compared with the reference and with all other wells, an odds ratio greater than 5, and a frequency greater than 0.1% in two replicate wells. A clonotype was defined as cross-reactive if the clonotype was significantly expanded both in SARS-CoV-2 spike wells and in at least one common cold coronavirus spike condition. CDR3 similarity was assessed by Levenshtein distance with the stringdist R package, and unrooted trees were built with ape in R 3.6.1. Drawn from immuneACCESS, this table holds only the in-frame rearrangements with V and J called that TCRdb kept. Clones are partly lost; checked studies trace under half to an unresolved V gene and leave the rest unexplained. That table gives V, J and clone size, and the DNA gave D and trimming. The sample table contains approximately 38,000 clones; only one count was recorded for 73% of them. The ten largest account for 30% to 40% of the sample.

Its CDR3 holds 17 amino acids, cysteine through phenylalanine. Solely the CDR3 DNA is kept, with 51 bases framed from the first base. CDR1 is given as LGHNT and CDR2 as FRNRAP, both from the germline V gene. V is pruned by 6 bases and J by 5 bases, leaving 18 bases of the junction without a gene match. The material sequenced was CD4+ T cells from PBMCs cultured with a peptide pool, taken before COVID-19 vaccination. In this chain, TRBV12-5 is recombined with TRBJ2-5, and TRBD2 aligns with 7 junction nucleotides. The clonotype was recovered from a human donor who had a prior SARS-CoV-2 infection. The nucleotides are TGTGCTAGTGGCCTGGCGGCCACGGGGGGTTTAGGGGAGACCCAGTACTTC. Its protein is CASGLAATGGLGETQYF.